This entry features one T cell receptor beta chain sequence. Its target is not known. This record belongs to a study of T cell clonotyping in hematopoietic cell transplantation. Whole-study findings and limits: Few recipient clonotypes overlapped donors; over 95% were de novo at given depth.

The table came from immunoSEQ multiplex PCR; TCRdb's copy has only in-frame clones and leaves some out. The sample holds under 30,000 clones; roughly 92% are singletons and the top ten take roughly 10%. The CDR3 runs 15 residues. CDR1 and CDR2 from the germline V gene are SNHLY and FYNNEI. Trimming pared 11 bases from V and 0 bases from J, leaving 17 bases between. Sequencing used PBMCs, obtained 100 days after allogeneic stem cell transplant. The genes are TRBV2 and TRBJ1-5; the D gene is possibly TRBD1 (6 bases). This sequence originates from a female patient aged 50-59 years who had an allogeneic stem cell transplant from a related donor, so the T cells may come from the graft donor. Some clones in this sample may be carry-over from other donors' samples. The CDR3: CASRPGTHSNQPQHF. The CDR3 coding sequence is TGTGCCTCCCGCCCCGGGACACATAGCAATCAGCCCCAGCATTTT.